Here is one TCR beta chain with its context. What it binds is not known. Other DNA sequences in this sample translate to the same CDR3. Use of 60 Vbeta and 13 Jbeta primers characterized the PCR. Measured with immunoSEQ multiplex PCR; TCRdb has only the in-frame clones, and not every one. The data show tens of thousands of clones, around 78% seen once. This record comes from a study of cytomegalovirus exposure and HLA in healthy donors. Background on the study: In terms of ancestry, the Caucasian-associated cluster contained 81% of the approximately 380 genotyped donors.

Germline V gives CDR1 SGHAT, CDR2 FQNNGV. J gave up 0 bases and V 1 base, and 12 bases lay outside the gene matches. This CDR3 is 19 amino acids long. Whole-study results and caveats: Sequencing likely produced, as an artifact, a cluster of highly shared sequence variants.

V is TRBV11-2 and J is TRBJ2-3, with 8 bases that match TRBD2. Input material: PBMCs. The TCR was taken from a man aged 40-49 years in good health and CMV-seronegative. The CDR3 coding sequence is TGTGCCAGCAGCTTAGTTGCCAGCGGGAGTAGGTCTAGCACAGATACGCAGTATTTT. Translated: CASSLVASGSRSSTDTQYF.